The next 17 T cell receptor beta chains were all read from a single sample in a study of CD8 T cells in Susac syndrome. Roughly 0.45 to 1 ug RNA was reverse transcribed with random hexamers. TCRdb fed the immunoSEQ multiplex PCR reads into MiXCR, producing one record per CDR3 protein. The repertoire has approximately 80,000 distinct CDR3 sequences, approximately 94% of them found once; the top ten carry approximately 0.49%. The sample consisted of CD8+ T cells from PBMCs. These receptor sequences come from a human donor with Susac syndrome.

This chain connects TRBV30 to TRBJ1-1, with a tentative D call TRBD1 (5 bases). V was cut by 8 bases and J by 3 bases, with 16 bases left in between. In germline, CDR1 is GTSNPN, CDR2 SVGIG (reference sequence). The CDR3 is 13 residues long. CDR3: CAAEWDRDTEAFF. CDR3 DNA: TGTGCCGCAGAATGGGACCGCGACACTGAAGCTTTCTTT.

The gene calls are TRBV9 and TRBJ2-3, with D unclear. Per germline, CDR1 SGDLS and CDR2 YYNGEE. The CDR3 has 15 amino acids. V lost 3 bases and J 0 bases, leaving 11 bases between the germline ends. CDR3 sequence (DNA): TGTGCCAGCAGCGCCGGCCGGTCTAGCACAGATACGCAGTATTTT. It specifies CASSAGRSSTDTQYF.

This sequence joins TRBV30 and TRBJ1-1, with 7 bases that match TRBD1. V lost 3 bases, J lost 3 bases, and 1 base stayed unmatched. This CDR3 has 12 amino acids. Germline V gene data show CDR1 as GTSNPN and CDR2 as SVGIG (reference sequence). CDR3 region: CAWRDRYTEAFF. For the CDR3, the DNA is TGTGCCTGGAGGGACAGGTACACTGAAGCTTTCTTT.

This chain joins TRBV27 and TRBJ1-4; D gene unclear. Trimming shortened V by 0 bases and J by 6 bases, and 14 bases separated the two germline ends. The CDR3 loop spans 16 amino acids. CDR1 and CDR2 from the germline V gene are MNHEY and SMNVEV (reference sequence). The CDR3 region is CASSLSVSPRDEKLFF. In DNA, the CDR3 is TGTGCCAGCAGTTTATCCGTGTCCCCTAGGGATGAAAAACTGTTTTTT.

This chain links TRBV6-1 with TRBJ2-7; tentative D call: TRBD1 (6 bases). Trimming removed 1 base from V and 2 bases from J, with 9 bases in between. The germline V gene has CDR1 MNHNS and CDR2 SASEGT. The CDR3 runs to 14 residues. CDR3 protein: CASSEGTDAYEQYF. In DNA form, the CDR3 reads TGTGCCAGCAGTGAAGGGACAGACGCCTACGAGCAGTACTTC.

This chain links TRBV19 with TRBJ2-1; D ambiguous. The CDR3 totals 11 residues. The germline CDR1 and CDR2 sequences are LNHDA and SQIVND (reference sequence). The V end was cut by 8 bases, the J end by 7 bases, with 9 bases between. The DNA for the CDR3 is TGTGCCAGTCTGACGTATAATGAGCAGTTCTTC. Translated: CASLTYNEQFF.

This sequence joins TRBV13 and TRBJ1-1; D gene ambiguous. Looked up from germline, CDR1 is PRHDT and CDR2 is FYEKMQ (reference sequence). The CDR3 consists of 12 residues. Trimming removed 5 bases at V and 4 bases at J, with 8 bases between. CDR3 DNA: TGTGCCAGCAGCCCGGCGAGCACTGAAGCTTTCTTT. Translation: CASSPASTEAFF. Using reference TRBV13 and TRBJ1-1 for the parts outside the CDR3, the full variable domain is AAGVIQSPRHLIKEKRETATLKCYPIPRHDTVYWYQQGPGQDPQFLISFYEKMQSDKGSIPDRFSAQQFSDYHSELNMSSLELGDSALYFCASSPASTEAFFGQGTRLTVV.

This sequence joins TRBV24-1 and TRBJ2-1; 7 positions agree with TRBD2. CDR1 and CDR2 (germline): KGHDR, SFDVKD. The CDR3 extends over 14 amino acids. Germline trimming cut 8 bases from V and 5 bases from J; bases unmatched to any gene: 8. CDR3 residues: CATTRRGSHNEQFF. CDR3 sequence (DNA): TGTGCCACCACGAGGCGGGGGAGTCACAATGAGCAGTTCTTC.

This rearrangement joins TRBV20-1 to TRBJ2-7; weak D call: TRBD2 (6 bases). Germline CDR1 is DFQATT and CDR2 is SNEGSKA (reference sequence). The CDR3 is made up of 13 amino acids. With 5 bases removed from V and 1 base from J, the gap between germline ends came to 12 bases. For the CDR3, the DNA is TGCAGTGCTCCCTATCTAGCGTCCTACGAGCAGTACTTC. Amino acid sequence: CSAPYLASYEQYF.

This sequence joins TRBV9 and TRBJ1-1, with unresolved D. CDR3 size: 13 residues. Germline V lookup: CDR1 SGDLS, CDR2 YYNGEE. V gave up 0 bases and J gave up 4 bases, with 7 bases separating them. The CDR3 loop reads CASSVDEGTEAFF. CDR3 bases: TGTGCCAGCAGCGTAGACGAGGGCACTGAAGCTTTCTTT.

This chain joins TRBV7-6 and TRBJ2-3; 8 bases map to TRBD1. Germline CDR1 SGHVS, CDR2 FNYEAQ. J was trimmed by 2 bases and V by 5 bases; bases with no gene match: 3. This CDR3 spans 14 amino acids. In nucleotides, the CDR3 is TGTGCCAGCAGCCTGGACAGGGTCACAGATACGCAGTATTTT. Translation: CASSLDRVTDTQYF.

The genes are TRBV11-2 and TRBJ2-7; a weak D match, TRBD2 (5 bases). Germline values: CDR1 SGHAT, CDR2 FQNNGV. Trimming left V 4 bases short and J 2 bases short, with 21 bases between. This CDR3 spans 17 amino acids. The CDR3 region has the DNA TGTGCCAGCAGCTATGTGAGGGTGGGAATTCCCCCCTACGAGCAGTACTTC. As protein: CASSYVRVGIPPYEQYF.

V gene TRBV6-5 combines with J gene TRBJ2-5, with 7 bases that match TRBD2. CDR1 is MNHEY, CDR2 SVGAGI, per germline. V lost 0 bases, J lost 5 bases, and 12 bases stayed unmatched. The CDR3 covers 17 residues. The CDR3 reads CASSYSRPRGGTETQYF. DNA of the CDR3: TGTGCCAGCAGTTACTCGAGACCAAGGGGAGGGACGGAGACCCAGTACTTC.

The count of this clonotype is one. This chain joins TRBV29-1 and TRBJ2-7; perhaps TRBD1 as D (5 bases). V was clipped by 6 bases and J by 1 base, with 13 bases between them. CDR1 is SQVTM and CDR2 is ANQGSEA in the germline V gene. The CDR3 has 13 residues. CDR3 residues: CSVTMGPSYEQYF. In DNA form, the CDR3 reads TGCAGCGTGACCATGGGGCCTTCCTACGAGCAGTACTTC.

The CDR3 coding sequence is TGCGCCAGCAGCCAGGCCAGGGGCCAAACTGAAGCTTTCTTT. Protein sequence: CASSQARGQTEAFF. The rearrangement uses TRBV4-1 and TRBJ1-1; perhaps TRBD1 as D (6 bases). Germline CDR1 reads MGHRA; CDR2 reads YSYEKL. The CDR3 length is 14 residues. V was trimmed by 3 bases and J by 5 bases, leaving 13 bases between them.

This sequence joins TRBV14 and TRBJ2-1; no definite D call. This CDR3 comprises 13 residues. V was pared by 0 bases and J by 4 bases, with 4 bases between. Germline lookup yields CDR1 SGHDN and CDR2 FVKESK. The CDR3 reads CASSQELYNEQFF. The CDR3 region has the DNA TGTGCCAGCAGCCAAGAACTATACAATGAGCAGTTCTTC.

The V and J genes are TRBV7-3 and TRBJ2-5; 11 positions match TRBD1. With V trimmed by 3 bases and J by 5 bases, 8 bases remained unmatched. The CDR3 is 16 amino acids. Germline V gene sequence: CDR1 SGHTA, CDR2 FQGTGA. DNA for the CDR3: TGTGCCAGCAGCTTCTCCCCGGGACAGGGGGTTGAGACCCAGTACTTC. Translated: CASSFSPGQGVETQYF.